The 19 T cell receptor beta chains reported below all come from one sample, sequenced in a study of shared T cell receptors in the human thymus. Produced via immunoSEQ multiplex PCR; TCRdb's table is partial and in-frame only. This repertoire shows 500,000 to 750,000 clones, around 89% found once; its top ten account for roughly 0.0097%. This same sample was also part of a study on human thymus T cells.

The sample consisted of thymocytes. The receptors were sampled from a boy less than two years old with a congenital heart defect.

The J gene is TRBJ2-7, the V gene TRBV28; 10 bases align to TRBD2. The CDR3 is 18 residues long. The germline CDR1 and CDR2 sequences are MDHEN and SYDVKM. V shed 2 bases and J 2 bases; nucleotides not matched to a gene: 12. The CDR3 DNA follows: TGTGCCAGCAGTTTAAGGTCCCCGGGACTAGCGAAAACCTACGAGCAGTACTTC. Translation: CASSLRSPGLAKTYEQYF.

This clone has a handful of counts. The chain carries TRBV29-1 and TRBJ2-4, with 14 bases that match TRBD2. Per germline, CDR1 SQVTM and CDR2 ANQGSEA. Losses at the gene ends were 7 bases for V and 0 bases for J; bases not matched to a gene: 8. The CDR3 consists of 17 residues. The CDR3 region is CSATGLAGVVAKNIQYF. The CDR3 nucleotides read TGCAGCGCTACGGGACTAGCGGGAGTAGTAGCCAAAAACATTCAGTACTTC.

This chain joins TRBV27 and TRBJ2-5, with 13 bases matching TRBD2. Trimming took 2 bases from V and 4 from J; bases not matched to a gene: 4. Per germline, CDR1 MNHEY and CDR2 SMNVEV (reference sequence). The CDR3 covers 16 residues. The CDR3 region is CASSLGRTSGRETQYF. CDR3 DNA: TGTGCCAGCAGTTTAGGGCGGACTAGCGGGAGAGAGACCCAGTACTTC.

This chain joins TRBV29-1 and TRBJ2-3; 13 nucleotides match TRBD2. Germline V CDR1 and CDR2: SQVTM, ANQGSEA. V lost 7 bases and J lost 6; bases outside the gene matches: 10. The CDR3 length is 15 residues. In DNA, the CDR3 is TGCAGCGGCCCCGGACTAGCGGGAGTATTGGATACGCAGTATTTT. Protein: CSGPGLAGVLDTQYF.

The chain carries TRBV7-2 and TRBJ2-1, with 9 bases fitting TRBD2. The CDR3 sequence is 17 residues long. In germline, CDR1 is SGHTA, CDR2 FQGNSA. V shed 2 bases, J shed 4 bases, and the junction held 9 bases outside the gene matches. CDR3 in DNA: TGTGCCAGCAGCTTAACCCCGCTAGCGGGGATATACAATGAGCAGTTCTTC. Protein: CASSLTPLAGIYNEQFF.

The CDR3 region has the DNA TGCAGTGCTAGAGTGGGAGACGAGCAGTACTTC. Translation: CSARVGDEQYF. V is TRBV20-1 and J is TRBJ2-7; possible D gene TRBD2, 5 bases. Germline loops: CDR1 DFQATT, CDR2 SNEGSKA (reference sequence). The CDR3 runs to 11 residues. Trimming pared 1 base from V and 5 bases from J, leaving 6 bases between.

This clone was observed once. The V and J genes are TRBV30 and TRBJ1-4; D is unresolved. Trimming took off 1 base at V and 0 bases at J, with 6 bases between the two ends. The CDR3 covers 14 residues. Per the germline V gene, CDR1 is GTSNPN and CDR2 is SVGIG (reference sequence). The CDR3 here is CAWSAHTTNEKLFF. CDR3 nucleotides: TGTGCCTGGAGTGCTCACACAACTAATGAAAAACTGTTTTTT.

The chain links TRBV11-2 to TRBJ2-5; possibly TRBD1 for D (5 bases). V lost 1 base, J lost 5 bases, and 17 bases lay in between. Germline-derived CDR1 and CDR2 are SGHAT and FQNNGV. The CDR3 has 16 residues. The CDR3 DNA follows: TGTGCCAGCAGCTTAGTGTTCGCATCGAAGGGGGAGACCCAGTACTTC. It codes for CASSLVFASKGETQYF.

In its sample, this clone was seen once. The chain links TRBV5-1 to TRBJ2-5; 13 nucleotides agree with TRBD2. This CDR3 spans 18 amino acids. The J segment lost 2 bases and the V segment lost 0 bases, leaving 7 bases of the junction unmatched. Germline V lookup: CDR1 SGHRS, CDR2 YFSETQ. The CDR3 here is CASSLAGGGLAGQETQYF. The CDR3 nucleotides read TGCGCCAGCAGCTTGGCGGGCGGGGGACTAGCGGGACAAGAGACCCAGTACTTC. Based on the CDR3 plus reference TRBV5-1 and TRBJ2-5, the full variable domain is KAGVTQTPRYLIKTRGQQVTLSCSPISGHRSVSWYQQTPGQGLQFLFEYFSETQRNKGNFPGRFSGRQFSNSRSEMNVSTLELGDSALYLCASSLAGGGLAGQETQYFGPGTRLLVL.

This chain links TRBV27 with TRBJ2-4; 7 bases line up with TRBD2. This CDR3 region has 16 residues. The junction had 9 bases not matched to a gene; V was cut back by 5 bases and J by 2 bases. Germline V lookup: CDR1 MNHEY, CDR2 SMNVEV (reference sequence). Written as DNA, the CDR3 is TGTGCCAGCAGTCAGAGACTAGCTTTGCCCAAAAACATTCAGTACTTC. Its translation: CASSQRLALPKNIQYF.

This chain connects TRBV4-1 to TRBJ2-7, with 15 bases lining up with TRBD2. The CDR3 extends over 15 amino acids. Looked up from germline, CDR1 is MGHRA and CDR2 is YSYEKL. Trimming removed 4 bases from V and 5 bases from J; junction bases left unmatched: 3. CDR3 nucleotide sequence: TGCGCCAGCAGCCTCGGGACTAGCGGGAGGAACGAGCAGTACTTC. Its protein product is CASSLGTSGRNEQYF.

The chain uses TRBV28 and TRBJ2-1; 11 positions match TRBD2. The CDR3 is 21 amino acids. Germline V gene sequence: CDR1 MDHEN, CDR2 SYDVKM. Trimming at V came to 6 bases and at J to 3 bases, leaving 22 bases not matched to a gene. The CDR3 loop reads CASSRCPGLAGGLGLYNEQFF. The CDR3 DNA is TGTGCCAGCAGCCGATGCCCGGGTCTAGCGGGAGGACTAGGGCTCTACAATGAGCAGTTCTTC.

The CDR3 protein is CSVVEVGGSSSYEQYF. The DNA for the CDR3 is TGCAGCGTTGTAGAGGTAGGCGGGTCAAGCTCCTACGAGCAGTACTTC. The rearrangement uses TRBV29-1 and TRBJ2-7; perhaps TRBD2 as D (5 bases). CDR1 SQVTM and CDR2 ANQGSEA come from the germline V gene. V was cut by 4 bases and J by 0 bases, with 19 bases left in between. The CDR3 is 16 residues long.

J is TRBJ2-7 and V is TRBV4-3; D possibly corresponds to TRBD1 (5 bases). This CDR3 is 13 amino acids long. Trimming cost V 4 bases and J 5 bases, with 12 bases left between them. From germline, CDR1 is LGHNA and CDR2 YSLEER. CDR3 sequence (DNA): TGCGCCAGCAGCCGCTCAGGGTTCCACGAGCAGTACTTC. Its translation is CASSRSGFHEQYF.

The chain employs TRBV11-3 and TRBJ2-3, with TRBD2 identical over 7 bases. There are 15 residues in the CDR3. Germline V gives CDR1 SGHNT, CDR2 YENEEA. J gave up 2 bases and V 3 bases, and 5 bases lay outside the gene matches. CDR3 sequence reads: CASSLERDATDTQYF. CDR3 coding DNA: TGTGCCAGCAGCTTGGAGCGGGATGCCACAGATACGCAGTATTTT.

The chain carries TRBV6-6 and TRBJ1-1; D may be TRBD1 (5 bases). The CDR3 has 16 residues. Germline CDR1 is MNHNY and CDR2 is SVGAGI (reference sequence). Trimming took off 7 bases at V and 6 bases at J, with 24 bases between the two ends. The CDR3 here is CASTKRRQGSYAEAFF. Here the CDR3 DNA reads TGTGCCAGCACTAAAAGACGCCAGGGATCGTACGCTGAAGCTTTCTTT.

The rearrangement links TRBV11-3 to TRBJ2-1; possible D gene TRBD2, 6 bases. Trimming removed 5 bases at V and 0 bases at J, with 17 bases between. The CDR3 is made up of 17 amino acids. Germline V gene data show CDR1 as SGHNT and CDR2 as YENEEA. The CDR3 sequence: CASSAPLERVSYNEQFF. The CDR3, as DNA: TGTGCCAGCAGCGCGCCCCTTGAGCGGGTCTCCTACAATGAGCAGTTCTTC. Drawing the rest from reference TRBV11-3 and TRBJ2-1, the complete variable domain is EAGVVQSPRYKIIEKKQPVAFWCNPISGHNTLYWYLQNLGQGPELLIRYENEEAVDDSQLPKDRFSAERLKGVDSTLKIQPAELGDSAVYLCASSAPLERVSYNEQFFGPGTRLTVL.

Concerning this clone: Other DNA sequences in the sample encode the same CDR3. The J gene is TRBJ1-1, the V gene TRBV6-5; no clear D gene. This CDR3 is 12 amino acids long. Trimming pared 5 bases from V and 2 bases from J, leaving 6 bases between. Germline loops: CDR1 MNHEY, CDR2 SVGAGI. The CDR3 nucleotides are TGTGCCAGCAGTCGGGGAAACACTGAAGCTTTCTTT. Residues: CASSRGNTEAFF.

The rearrangement uses TRBV27 and TRBJ2-7; 10 bases align to TRBD1. CDR3 length: 17 amino acids. Germline assignment: CDR1 MNHEY and CDR2 SMNVEV (reference sequence). V was pared by 8 bases and J by 4 bases, with 17 bases of the junction left unmatched. CDR3 residues: CASGRTGGHLEPYEQYF. The CDR3 DNA follows: TGTGCCAGCGGGCGGACAGGGGGTCATCTAGAACCGTACGAGCAGTACTTC.